The 28 T cell receptor beta chains below were found in one sample sequenced in a study of T cells in Graves' hyperthyroidism and ophthalmopathy. TCR beta CDR3 regions were amplified from RNA. HTBI primers drove first-round RT-PCR of the TCR CDR3. TCRdb independently ran MiXCR on the multiplex PCR reads; one entry per CDR3 protein. The sample has about 710,000 distinct CDR3 sequences, roughly 15% seen once. The sequencing sample was made of blood. The receptors stem from a man between 18 and 35 years old with Graves' hyperthyroidism.

This clonotype occurred many times. The chain links TRBV30 to TRBJ2-6; D gene unclear. The V end lost 4 bases, the J end lost 0 bases, and 10 bases lay between the germline ends. The germline V gene has CDR1 GTSNPN and CDR2 SVGIG (reference sequence). The CDR3 extends over 15 amino acids. The CDR3 DNA reads TGTGCCTGGAAGATCGGTCTCTCTGGGGCCAACGTCCTGACTTTC. Encoded protein: CAWKIGLSGANVLTF. Full variable domain (remainder filled in from reference TRBV30 and TRBJ2-6): SQTIHQWPATLVQPVGSPLSLECTVEGTSNPNLYWYRQAAGRGLQLLFYSVGIGQISSEVPQNLSASRPQDRQFILSSKKLLLSDSGFYLCAWKIGLSGANVLTFGAGSRLTVL.

Many counts were recorded for this clonotype. V and J are TRBV20-1 and TRBJ2-7; maybe TRBD2 (6 bases). Trimming removed 3 bases at V and 2 bases at J, with 11 bases between. Germline V gene data show CDR1 as DFQATT and CDR2 as SNEGSKA (reference sequence). The CDR3 is made up of 13 amino acids. The CDR3 DNA is TGCAGTGCTAGGGAGCGGGCCCCCTACGAGCAGTACTTC. Protein: CSARERAPYEQYF.

This clonotype turned up a few times. The chain joins TRBV5-5 to TRBJ2-1; D call uncertain. The CDR3 is made up of 16 amino acids. The ends were cut back, 2 bases at V and 9 bases at J, with 21 bases in the middle. Germline lookup yields CDR1 SGHKS and CDR2 YYEKEE (reference sequence). DNA of the CDR3: TGTGCCAGCAGCTTCCTACCTAGGGCTGTCGATGGTGAGCAGTTCTTC. Its protein product is CASSFLPRAVDGEQFF.

The rearrangement links TRBV30 to TRBJ1-1, with TRBD1 matching 7 bases. CDR1 and CDR2 from the germline V gene are GTSNPN and SVGIG (reference sequence). Trimming at V came to 7 bases and at J to 2 bases, leaving 4 bases not matched to a gene. The CDR3 is made up of 12 amino acids. The CDR3, as DNA: TGTGCCTTAGGACAGGTCAACACTGAAGCTTTCTTT. This translates into CALGQVNTEAFF. Supplemented by reference TRBV30 and TRBJ1-1, the full variable domain reads SQTIHQWPATLVQPVGSPLSLECTVEGTSNPNLYWYRQAAGRGLQLLFYSVGIGQISSEVPQNLSASRPQDRQFILSSKKLLLSDSGFYLCALGQVNTEAFFGQGTRLTVV.

The sample holds many counts of this clonotype. CDR3 bases: TGTGCCAGCAGTTCCGGGACTAGCTCGAATGAGCAGTTCTTC. Amino acids: CASSSGTSSNEQFF. The V call is TRBV28, the J call TRBJ2-1, with 9 nucleotides matching TRBD2. The V gene's germline CDR1 is MDHEN and CDR2 SYDVKM. CDR3 length: 14 amino acids. The V segment lost 4 bases and the J segment 7 bases; nucleotides outside the gene matches: 5.

The V gene is TRBV20-1, the J gene TRBJ2-4; D is uncertain. V gave up 6 bases and J gave up 3 bases, with 12 bases separating them. This CDR3 comprises 13 residues. Germline loops: CDR1 DFQATT, CDR2 SNEGSKA (reference sequence). The CDR3 nucleotides read TGCAGTGCCCACCGAAATGGCAAAAACATTCAGTACTTC. Protein sequence: CSAHRNGKNIQYF.

This clonotype was observed at least ten times. The genes are TRBV2 and TRBJ1-3; maybe TRBD1 (5 bases). The CDR3 is 13 residues long. Looked up from germline, CDR1 is SNHLY and CDR2 is FYNNEI. V was pared by 6 bases and J by 2 bases, with 8 bases between. CDR3 coding DNA: TGTGCCAGCAGGTACAGGCCTGGAAACACCATATATTTT. Encoded protein: CASRYRPGNTIYF.

This clonotype has a count of ten or more. The chain joins TRBV29-1 to TRBJ1-1; a possible D gene is TRBD1 (5 bases). The CDR3 extends over 13 amino acids. The V end was cut by 3 bases, the J end by 1 base, with 9 bases between. Germline V lookup: CDR1 SQVTM, CDR2 ANQGSEA. As DNA, the CDR3 is TGCAGCGTTGATGGCAGGGCGAACACTGAAGCTTTCTTT. This gives the protein CSVDGRANTEAFF.

This clonotype showed up many times. The chain links TRBV20-1 to TRBJ2-3; 14 nucleotides agree with TRBD2. The germline CDR1 and CDR2 sequences are DFQATT and SNEGSKA (reference sequence). The CDR3 is made up of 15 amino acids. The trim removed 1 base at V and 5 bases at J, leaving 2 bases unmatched. DNA for the CDR3: TGCAGTGCTAGAGGGGGACTAGCGGGAGTAGATACGCAGTATTTT. It yields the protein CSARGGLAGVDTQYF.

This clonotype was counted between two and nine times. The chain couples TRBV5-5 to TRBJ1-2; D ambiguous. Trimming took off 0 bases at V and 2 bases at J, with 17 bases between the two ends. The CDR3 extends over 17 amino acids. The germline gives CDR1 SGHKS, CDR2 YYEKEE (reference sequence). The CDR3 coding sequence is TGTGCCAGCAGCTTGGCCGCGACGGGCAGTTTCAACTATGGCTACACCTTC. This codes for CASSLAATGSFNYGYTF. The entire variable domain, with the rest obtained from reference TRBV5-5 and TRBJ1-2, is as follows: DAGVTQSPTHLIKTRGQQVTLRCSPISGHKSVSWYQQVLGQGPQFIFQYYEKEERGRGNFPDRFSARQFPNYSSELNVNALLLGDSALYLCASSLAATGSFNYGYTFGSGTRLTVV.

This chain links TRBV5-1 with TRBJ1-6, with 7 bases fitting TRBD1. J gave up 7 bases and V 4 bases, and 8 bases lay outside the gene matches. The length of the CDR3 is 15 residues. Per germline, CDR1 SGHRS and CDR2 YFSETQ. The CDR3 bases are TGCGCCAGCAGCCCGGGACAGAATAGGAATTCACCCCTCCACTTT. Protein product: CASSPGQNRNSPLHF.

The chain has TRBV7-8 and TRBJ2-7; 11 positions match TRBD2. Germline assignment: CDR1 SGHVS and CDR2 FQNEAQ. The CDR3 consists of 22 residues. V shed 5 bases and J 2 bases; nucleotides not matched to a gene: 26. The CDR3 sequence: CASSGRAVDRDRTSGGTYEQYF. The DNA of the CDR3 is TGTGCCAGCAGCGGTAGAGCGGTGGACCGGGACAGAACTAGCGGGGGAACCTACGAGCAGTACTTC.

J is TRBJ2-7 and V is TRBV24-1, with D perhaps matching TRBD1 or TRBD2 (5 bases each). In germline, CDR1 is KGHDR, CDR2 SFDVKD. Trimming took 2 bases from V and 5 from J, leaving 12 bases between them. The CDR3 is made up of 14 amino acids. CDR3 loop: CATSDSPGSHEQYF. The CDR3 region has the DNA TGTGCCACCAGTGATTCGCCAGGGAGCCACGAGCAGTACTTC.

The chain recombines TRBV7-2 with TRBJ1-2; TRBD1 matches at 8 bases. The CDR3 spans 15 residues. J was trimmed by 4 bases and V by 4 bases; bases with no gene match: 8. Looked up from germline, CDR1 is SGHTA and CDR2 is FQGNSA. CDR3 DNA sequence: TGTGCCAGCAGCTACACCGGGACAGGAAGCTATGGCTACACCTTC. The encoded protein is CASSYTGTGSYGYTF.

This clonotype was seen more than once but under ten times. CDR3 sequence (DNA): TGTGCCAGCTCACCACCAAGACAGGGAAGATTAAACAATGAGCAGTTCTTC. Amino acid sequence: CASSPPRQGRLNNEQFF. The chain is built from TRBV18 and TRBJ2-1; the match to TRBD1 covers 7 bases. The length of the CDR3 is 17 residues. Germline CDR1 is KGHSH and CDR2 is LQKENI. V was pared by 0 bases and J by 5 bases, with 10 bases of the junction left unmatched.

A few counts support this clonotype. The gene calls are TRBV12-3 or TRBV12-4 and TRBJ2-6, with TRBD1 matching over 7 bases. The CDR3 totals 15 residues. V shed 6 bases and J 3 bases; nucleotides not matched to a gene: 5. Here the CDR3 DNA reads TGTGCCAGCAGGAGACAGGGTTATGGGGCCAACGTCCTGACTTTC. This gives the protein CASRRQGYGANVLTF.

The J gene is TRBJ1-5, the V gene TRBV6-1, with unresolved D. This CDR3 is built from 12 residues. The germline V gene has CDR1 MNHNS and CDR2 SASEGT. V lost 3 bases and J 5 bases, leaving 5 bases between the germline ends. CDR3: CASSEYDQPQHF. CDR3 nucleotides: TGTGCCAGCAGTGAGTACGATCAGCCCCAGCATTTT.

This chain joins TRBV5-1 and TRBJ1-2; 8 bases align to TRBD1. The CDR3 consists of 14 residues. Germline CDR1 is SGHRS and CDR2 is YFSETQ. V shed 5 bases, J shed 8 bases, and the junction held 11 bases outside the gene matches. This chain's CDR3 is CASRDTGQGIGYTF. In DNA form, the CDR3 reads TGCGCCAGCAGGGATACCGGACAGGGTATCGGCTACACCTTC.

In this sample, this clonotype turned up a few times. The chain has TRBV10-1 and TRBJ2-3; TRBD2 is a possible D gene (6 bases). The CDR3 has 16 amino acids. Trimming removed 3 bases from V and 0 bases from J, with 13 bases in between. Germline CDR1 and CDR2: WNHNN and SYGVQD (reference sequence). CDR3 in DNA: TGCGCCAGCAGTGATCCCTTAGCGGATAGCACAGATACGCAGTATTTT. It is translated as CASSDPLADSTDTQYF.

The rearrangement uses TRBV20-1 and TRBJ2-5, with D maybe TRBD1 (6 bases). Per the germline V gene, CDR1 is DFQATT and CDR2 is SNEGSKA (reference sequence). Trimming removed 7 bases from V and 5 bases from J, with 17 bases in between. This CDR3 is 13 amino acids long. CDR3 sequence reads: CSDKDSDWETQYF. In DNA, the CDR3 is TGCAGTGACAAGGACAGCGACTGGGAGACCCAGTACTTC.

The V call is TRBV15, the J call TRBJ2-1; TRBD2 matches at 9 bases. This CDR3 spans 17 amino acids. Trimming cost V 3 bases and J 8 bases; bases outside gene matches: 14. Germline CDR1 is LNHNV and CDR2 is YYDKDF (reference sequence). CDR3: CATSSHLSGSPSDEQFF. DNA for the CDR3: TGTGCCACCAGCAGTCACCTTAGCGGGAGCCCCTCCGATGAGCAGTTCTTC.

This clonotype was recorded many times. This chain connects TRBV7-8 to TRBJ2-7, with a weak D call TRBD2 (5 bases). V shed 5 bases and J shed 1 base, with 12 bases lying between them. Germline loops: CDR1 SGHVS, CDR2 FQNEAQ. The length of the CDR3 is 14 residues. The CDR3 is CASSATLGSYEQYF. CDR3 DNA sequence: TGTGCCAGCAGCGCCACACTAGGGTCCTACGAGCAGTACTTC.

This clonotype was counted at least ten times. This sequence joins TRBV28 and TRBJ1-4; possible D gene TRBD1, 5 bases. Germline V gene data show CDR1 as MDHEN and CDR2 as SYDVKM. The CDR3 is made up of 13 amino acids. Trimming took off 7 bases at V and 7 bases at J, with 13 bases between the two ends. The CDR3, as DNA: TGTGCCAGCAAGCGGCAGGGAGGTGAAAAACTGTTTTTT. Its translation: CASKRQGGEKLFF.

This clonotype was seen a few times. J is TRBJ1-1 and V is TRBV5-1; 7 bases are a match to TRBD1. The CDR3 has 15 amino acids. Losses at the gene ends were 4 bases for V and 0 bases for J; bases not matched to a gene: 6. CDR1 and CDR2 (germline): SGHRS, YFSETQ. The CDR3 DNA is TGCGCCAGCAGCCCCGGAGGGACAGTGAACACTGAAGCTTTCTTT. Its protein product is CASSPGGTVNTEAFF.

This clonotype was observed a handful of times. The J gene is TRBJ2-3, the V gene TRBV19, with 8 bases that match TRBD2. V shed 2 bases, J shed 1 base, and the junction held 11 bases outside the gene matches. This CDR3 comprises 18 residues. CDR1 and CDR2 (germline): LNHDA, SQIVND (reference sequence). The CDR3 here is CASSIRGLAGYRTDTQYF. CDR3 DNA: TGTGCCAGTAGTATACGGGGGCTAGCGGGCTACCGCACAGATACGCAGTATTTT. Looking up the rest from reference TRBV19 and TRBJ2-3 gives the full variable domain: DGGITQSPKYLFRKEGQNVTLSCEQNLNHDAMYWYRQDPGQGLRLIYYSQIVNDFQKGDIAEGYSVSREKKESFPLTVTSAQKNPTAFYLCASSIRGLAGYRTDTQYFGPGTRLTVL.

This rearrangement joins TRBV6-2 or TRBV6-3 to TRBJ2-1; tentative D call: TRBD2 (7 bases). The germline V gene has CDR1 MNHEY and CDR2 SVGEGT. V gave up 6 bases and J gave up 7 bases, with 25 bases separating them. CDR3 length equals 17 residues. The CDR3 sequence: CASRGLISNRVVNEQFF. CDR3 coding DNA: TGTGCCAGCAGGGGACTAATCTCTAACAGGGTAGTAAATGAGCAGTTCTTC.

V is TRBV12-3 or TRBV12-4 and J is TRBJ1-1; 7 bases map to TRBD1. This CDR3 comprises 13 residues. V shed 7 bases and J 4 bases; nucleotides not matched to a gene: 6. CDR3 DNA: TGTGCCAGCACTATCCCAGGGGGCACTGAAGCTTTCTTT. Translated: CASTIPGGTEAFF.

The chain uses TRBV5-8 and TRBJ2-3; D possibly corresponds to TRBD2 (6 bases). Trimming took off 3 bases at V and 2 bases at J, with 10 bases between the two ends. The CDR3 spans 14 residues. Per germline, CDR1 SGHTS and CDR2 YDEGEE. DNA for the CDR3: TGTGCCAGCAGCTCGGGGACTTACACAGATACGCAGTATTTT. It specifies CASSSGTYTDTQYF. The full variable domain, its missing parts supplied by reference TRBV5-8 and TRBJ2-3, is EAGVTQSPTHLIKTRGQQATLRCSPISGHTSVYWYQQALGLGLQFLLWYDEGEERNRGNFPPRFSGRQFPNYSSELNVNALELEDSALYLCASSSGTYTDTQYFGPGTRLTVL.